This T cell receptor (beta chain) was identified during a study of T cells after yellow fever vaccination. Study overall: The authors prepared low-cell-number fractions using SMART-Seq v4 Ultra Low Input.

The CDR3 has 15 amino acids. J was trimmed by 5 bases and V by 1 base; bases with no gene match: 5. The germline V gene has CDR1 LNHNV and CDR2 YYDKDF (reference sequence). Template-switching 5'RACE yielded the TCR cDNA; a universal primer site and UMIs were added in the process. One entry per CDR3 protein results from TCRdb running MiXCR on the 5' RACE reads. The sample shows 450,000 to 550,000 distinct CDR3 sequences, roughly a fifth of them seen only once. Comments on this clonotype: Its antigen is as yet unknown.

General study results and limits: Reappearance after the booster was seen for most primary-vaccination clones, at roughly 96% CD4 and 75% to 90% CD8. Clonotype sharing between CD4 and CD8 compartments was small.

The clonotype comes from a man between 18 and 35 years old who received the YFV17D yellow fever vaccine. The J gene is TRBJ1-1, the V gene TRBV15, with 9 bases identical to TRBD1. The source was PBMCs, collected roughly 23 days after the first yellow fever vaccination. CDR3: CATSRAFGQGTEAFF. For the CDR3, the DNA is TGTGCCACCAGCAGAGCGTTTGGACAGGGGACTGAAGCTTTCTTT.